The 24 T cell receptor beta chains below come from one sample, sequenced in a study of T cell clones after liver transplantation. Generated by immunoSEQ multiplex PCR, the TCRdb table keeps only in-frame clones and is missing some. The repertoire consists of around 77,000 clones, with 80% occurring once and the leading ten covering approximately 0.79%. The sample was CD4+ T cells from blood, taken 12 months after liver transplant. The source is a human patient who received a liver transplant. The T cells may come from the graft donor.

This chain joins TRBV11-3 and TRBJ2-1, with D unclear. Germline V lookup: CDR1 SGHNT, CDR2 YENEEA. This CDR3 has 12 amino acids. V was shortened by 5 bases and J by 15 bases, with 17 bases between the two germline ends. CDR3 sequence (DNA): TGTGCCAGCAGCCCCAGACGTGGGATAGGGTTCTTC. This codes for CASSPRRGIGFF. Full variable domain (remainder filled in from reference TRBV11-3 and TRBJ2-1): EAGVVQSPRYKIIEKKQPVAFWCNPISGHNTLYWYLQNLGQGPELLIRYENEEAVDDSQLPKDRFSAERLKGVDSTLKIQPAELGDSAVYLCASSPRRGIGFFGPGTRLTVL.

The chain combines TRBV15 with TRBJ2-7; 10 bases fit TRBD1. J lost 6 bases, V lost 1 base, and 9 bases had no gene match. The CDR3 extends over 16 amino acids. Germline assignment: CDR1 LNHNV and CDR2 YYDKDF (reference sequence). The CDR3, as DNA: TGTGCCACCAGCAGAGGACCGGGACAGGGGCTTGGCGAGCAGTACTTC. Its protein product is CATSRGPGQGLGEQYF.

The CDR3 DNA reads TGTGCCAGCAGTTTTGGCAGTTATGGCTACACCTTC. Translating gives CASSFGSYGYTF. The V and J genes are TRBV28 and TRBJ1-2; D is undetermined. This CDR3 spans 12 amino acids. In germline, CDR1 is MDHEN, CDR2 SYDVKM. V was pared by 3 bases and J by 5 bases, with 7 bases between.

The sample holds one count of this clone. The chain couples TRBV2 to TRBJ2-7; 7 nucleotides line up with TRBD1. This CDR3 comprises 17 residues. Germline lookup yields CDR1 SNHLY and CDR2 FYNNEI. Trimming at V came to 2 bases and at J to 0 bases, leaving 10 bases not matched to a gene. This CDR3 reads CASSEYVRGRSSYEQYF. CDR3 sequence (DNA): TGTGCCAGCAGTGAATATGTTAGGGGGCGAAGCTCCTACGAGCAGTACTTC. Full variable domain (missing parts from reference TRBV2 and TRBJ2-7): EPEVTQTPSHQVTQMGQEVILRCVPISNHLYFYWYRQILGQKVEFLVSFYNNEISEKSEIFDDQFSVERPDGSNFTLKIRSTKLEDSAMYFCASSEYVRGRSSYEQYFGPGTRLTVT.

This clone showed up just once. The genes are TRBV6-4 and TRBJ2-2, with 10 positions matching TRBD2. The CDR3 covers 16 residues. The V gene end was trimmed by 4 bases and the J gene end by 1 base; junction bases not matched to a gene: 3. Germline V gives CDR1 MRHNA, CDR2 SNTAGT. CDR3 nucleotide sequence: TGTGCCAGCAGTGCACTAGCGGGAATGAACACCGGGGAGCTGTTTTTT. Translation gives CASSALAGMNTGELFF.

The chain combines TRBV5-1 with TRBJ2-1, with 11 bases that match TRBD2. The CDR3 sequence is 16 residues long. Germline V gene sequence: CDR1 SGHRS, CDR2 YFSETQ. V lost 2 bases to trimming and J lost 3 bases; unmatched junction nucleotides: 4. CDR3 coding DNA: TGCGCCAGCAGCTTTGCCGGGACTAGCGGCTACAATGAGCAGTTCTTC. Encoded protein: CASSFAGTSGYNEQFF.

This sequence joins TRBV7-8 and TRBJ1-5; D uncertain. The CDR3 covers 14 residues. The V end was cut by 5 bases, the J end by 0 bases, with 8 bases between. Germline values: CDR1 SGHVS, CDR2 FQNEAQ. CDR3 sequence (DNA): TGTGCCAGCAGCCCCGGGTCTAGCAATCAGCCCCAGCATTTT. It encodes CASSPGSSNQPQHF.

J is TRBJ2-1 and V is TRBV5-1; the match to TRBD2 covers 8 bases. The CDR3 loop spans 15 amino acids. CDR1 SGHRS and CDR2 YFSETQ come from the germline V gene. With V trimmed by 4 bases and J by 2 bases, 5 bases remained unmatched. CDR3 loop: CASSATSGPYNEQFF. CDR3 DNA: TGCGCCAGCAGCGCTACTAGCGGACCCTACAATGAGCAGTTCTTC.

V and J are TRBV5-1 and TRBJ1-2, with 10 positions matching TRBD1. V gave up 2 bases and J gave up 2 bases; unmatched junction bases: 3. Germline CDR1 SGHRS, CDR2 YFSETQ. The CDR3 runs to 15 residues. The DNA of the CDR3 is TGCGCCAGCAGCTTACAGACAGGGGGCAACTATGGCTACACCTTC. This gives the protein CASSLQTGGNYGYTF.

This clone appeared a few times. The V and J genes are TRBV27 and TRBJ1-2; D is unresolved. V was trimmed by 5 bases and J by 8 bases, leaving 18 bases between them. Germline V lookup: CDR1 MNHEY, CDR2 SMNVEV (reference sequence). CDR3 size: 14 residues. The CDR3 region is CASSPRGRNGGYTF. CDR3 nucleotide sequence: TGTGCCAGCAGTCCTCGAGGAAGGAACGGAGGCTACACCTTC.

The CDR3 region has the DNA TGTGCCAGTAGTTCTTACAGGGTCCAAGAGACCCAGTACTTC. It is translated as CASSSYRVQETQYF. The V call is TRBV19, the J call TRBJ2-5; a weak D match, TRBD1 (6 bases). V was shortened by 5 bases and J by 1 base, with 11 bases between the two germline ends. The CDR3 is made up of 14 amino acids. Germline V gene lookup returns CDR1 LNHDA and CDR2 SQIVND (reference sequence).

The rearrangement uses TRBV4-1 and TRBJ1-2; D might be TRBD1 (6 bases). V lost 5 bases, J lost 4 bases, and 8 bases lay in between. Germline V gene lookup returns CDR1 MGHRA and CDR2 YSYEKL. The CDR3 loop spans 12 amino acids. CDR3 protein: CASSSGAYGYTF. CDR3 nucleotides: TGCGCCAGCAGCTCAGGGGCCTATGGCTACACCTTC.

This chain links TRBV5-1 with TRBJ2-5; D might be TRBD2 (5 bases). This CDR3 contains 13 residues. Germline V gene data show CDR1 as SGHRS and CDR2 as YFSETQ. The V gene lost 0 bases and the J gene lost 3 bases, with 6 bases spanning the gap. The CDR3 DNA is TGCGCCAGCAGCTTGGCCGGGAAAGAGACCCAGTACTTC. Translating it yields CASSLAGKETQYF.

This sequence joins TRBV9 and TRBJ1-2; TRBD1 matches at 11 bases. V trimming: 2 bases; J trimming: 8 bases; junction bases outside the gene matches: 8. Germline V lookup: CDR1 SGDLS, CDR2 YYNGEE. The CDR3 runs 15 residues. The CDR3 DNA sequence: TGTGCCAGCAGCGTTCCTGGACAGGGGGCCCGGGGCTACACCTTC. This translates into CASSVPGQGARGYTF.

Only one count was recorded for this clone. The chain employs TRBV7-9 and TRBJ2-6; D is uncertain. CDR1 is SEHNR, CDR2 FQNEAQ, per germline (reference sequence). V was cut by 4 bases and J by 4 bases, with 14 bases left in between. The CDR3 sequence is 16 residues long. The CDR3 is CASSSSVSSGANVLTF. The CDR3 DNA reads as TGTGCCAGCAGCTCGTCGGTCTCATCCGGGGCCAACGTCCTGACTTTC.

This chain uses TRBV5-1 with TRBJ1-4; 7 bases agree with TRBD1. Germline CDR1 SGHRS, CDR2 YFSETQ. This CDR3 has 15 amino acids. Germline trimming cut 4 bases from V and 6 bases from J; bases unmatched to any gene: 9. In nucleotides, the CDR3 is TGCGCCAGCAGCGTGACAGGGCAGGTGGATGAAAAACTGTTTTTT. Translated: CASSVTGQVDEKLFF.

CDR3 bases: TGTGCCAGCAGCCCCTTGACAGGGAATGGCGGCTACACCTTC. The encoded protein is CASSPLTGNGGYTF. The chain carries TRBV11-2 and TRBJ1-2; 7 nucleotides agree with TRBD1. Germline lookup yields CDR1 SGHAT and CDR2 FQNNGV. J gave up 8 bases and V 5 bases, and 11 bases lay outside the gene matches. The CDR3 contains 14 residues.

Only one count was recorded for this clone. The same CDR3 also results from other DNA sequences found in this sample. J is TRBJ2-7 and V is TRBV28; D uncertain. CDR1 MDHEN and CDR2 SYDVKM come from the germline V gene. There are 11 residues in the CDR3. V was clipped by 5 bases and J by 4 bases, with 6 bases between them. As DNA, the CDR3 is TGTGCCAGCAGTCCCCGATACGAGCAGTACTTC. It codes for CASSPRYEQYF.

The rearrangement joins TRBV28 to TRBJ2-2, with 7 bases that match TRBD1. Per the germline V gene, CDR1 is MDHEN and CDR2 is SYDVKM. This CDR3 has 12 amino acids. The V and J ends lost 6 bases and 6 bases, in that order; junction bases with no gene match: 1. The DNA for the CDR3 is TGTGCCAGCAGACAGGGGTCCGGGGAGCTGTTTTTT. Amino acid sequence: CASRQGSGELFF.

The J gene is TRBJ2-7, the V gene TRBV5-4, with 8 bases matching TRBD2. The CDR3 is 15 amino acids. The germline CDR1 and CDR2 sequences are SGHNT and YYREEE (reference sequence). Trimming removed 3 bases from V and 5 bases from J; junction bases left unmatched: 10. CDR3 DNA: TGTGCCAGCAGCTCCCGGAGCGGGGGTCTGCACGAGCAGTACTTC. Translation: CASSSRSGGLHEQYF. The full variable domain, rest sourced from reference TRBV5-4 and TRBJ2-7, is ETGVTQSPTHLIKTRGQQVTLRCSSQSGHNTVSWYQQALGQGPQFIFQYYREEENGRGNFPPRFSGLQFPNYSSELNVNALELDDSALYLCASSSRSGGLHEQYFGPGTRLTVT.

This clone was counted once. The chain couples TRBV10-1 to TRBJ2-2; perhaps TRBD2 as D (6 bases). In germline, CDR1 is WNHNN, CDR2 SYGVQD (reference sequence). Trimming cost V 1 base and J 1 base, with 7 bases left between them. The CDR3 runs to 15 residues. This CDR3 reads CASSEWTMNTGELFF. The CDR3 bases are TGCGCCAGCAGTGAGTGGACTATGAACACCGGGGAGCTGTTTTTT.

This clone appeared once. CDR3 loop: CASSEHYNEQFF. CDR3 sequence (DNA): TGCGCCAGCAGTGAACATTACAATGAGCAGTTCTTC. The chain joins TRBV10-2 to TRBJ2-1; D is unclear. Trimming removed 3 bases from V and 4 bases from J, with 4 bases in between. Germline V gives CDR1 WSHSY, CDR2 SAAADI. The CDR3 has 12 residues.

The chain uses TRBV28 and TRBJ2-1, with D possibly TRBD2 on 6 matching bases. The germline V and J ends were trimmed by 2 bases and 7 bases, with 15 bases remaining between them. From germline, CDR1 is MDHEN and CDR2 SYDVKM. This CDR3 comprises 15 residues. The DNA of the CDR3 is TGTGCCAGCAGTTTAGTTCCCGCGGGGACTAATGAGCAGTTCTTC. Translation gives CASSLVPAGTNEQFF.

V gene TRBV11-3 combines with J gene TRBJ2-5, with TRBD2 matching over 7 bases. This CDR3 has 13 residues. In germline, CDR1 is SGHNT, CDR2 YENEEA. Germline trimming cut 5 bases from V and 5 bases from J; bases unmatched to any gene: 5. CDR3 bases: TGTGCCAGCAGCCGCCTCGGGGGGGAGACCCAGTACTTC. Its protein product is CASSRLGGETQYF.